The T cell receptor beta chain described here comes from a study of blood T cell repertoires in COVID-19. This CDR3 region has 15 residues. The germline gives CDR1 SGHVS, CDR2 FQNEAQ. Trimming pared 1 base from V and 5 bases from J, leaving 11 bases between. Sequenced by immunoSEQ multiplex PCR; TCRdb stores in-frame clones only, minus some. The sample lists fewer than 350,000 clones, less than 95% occurring once. Sequencing was carried out using PBMCs or T cells enriched from blood (not recorded which). The sequence came from a man between 40 and 49 years old who had been exposed to COVID-19. V usage is TRBV7-8 and J usage is TRBJ2-2; the D is unclear. The CDR3 spells CASSLGSLVTGELFF. CDR3 in DNA: TGTGCCAGCAGCTTAGGAAGCTTAGTGACCGGGGAGCTGTTTTTT.